Listed below are T cell receptor beta chains from one sample, sequenced in a study of blood T cell repertoires in COVID-19. The table came from immunoSEQ multiplex PCR; TCRdb's copy has only in-frame clones and leaves some out. The table shows over 200,000 clones, with over 75% occurring only once. The source material was peripheral blood. These receptors were obtained from a woman in her forties with acute or convalescent COVID-19. CDR3s include the opening cysteine and the closing phenylalanine or tryptophan. A D gene is named only where the DNA matches it firmly. Not all rows give a size; the values are once, few, many and, for expanded clones, a class.

abundance	j_gene	v_gene	d_gene	CDR3nt	CDR3aa
once	TRBJ1-4	TRBV7-2	NA	TGTGCCAGCAGCTTATGGGGCCCTAATGAAAAACTGTTTTTT	CASSLWGPNEKLFF
NA	TRBJ2-5	TRBV5-1	TRBD1	TGCGCCAGCAGCTTATACAGGGGGGCTCAAGAGACCCAGTACTTC	CASSLYRGAQETQYF
NA	TRBJ1-1	TRBV10-1	TRBD1	TGCGCCAGCAGCCCCGGACAGGGATACACTGAAGCTTTCTTT	CASSPGQGYTEAFF
NA	TRBJ2-5	TRBV19	TRBD2	TGTGCCAGTAGTATAGAAGGTAGCGGGGTCCAAGAGACCCAGTACTTC	CASSIEGSGVQETQYF
NA	TRBJ2-2	TRBV27	TRBD2	TGTGCCAGCAGTTTATTAGCTAGCGGTAACACCGGGGAGCTGTTTTTT	CASSLLASGNTGELFF
few	TRBJ2-1	TRBV24-1	TRBD2	TGTGCCACCAGTGAGATAGCGGGGTTGAGGGCTGAGCAGTTCTTC	CATSEIAGLRAEQFF
NA	TRBJ2-1	TRBV7-2	NA	TGTGCCAGCAGCCCTGCGCGGGGCTCCTACAATGAGCAGTTCTTC	CASSPARGSYNEQFF
once	TRBJ1-1	TRBV29-1	NA	TGCAGCGTGGCCCTGGGACACTTGAACACTGAAGCTTTCTTT	CSVALGHLNTEAFF
NA	TRBJ1-2	TRBV28	TRBD1	TGTGCCACCGCCGGACAGGGCACTACTGGCTACACCTTC	CATAGQGTTGYTF
NA	TRBJ1-1	TRBV6-5	TRBD1	TGTGCCAGCACTCGACAGGGCCTGAACACTGAAGCTTTCTTT	CASTRQGLNTEAFF
NA	TRBJ2-5	TRBV7-8	TRBD2	TGTGCCAGCAGCTCTAGCGGGGGCCTCCAAGAGACCCAGTACTTC	CASSSSGGLQETQYF
NA	TRBJ1-1	TRBV11-2	TRBD1	TGTGCCAGCAGCACCGACCAGGGGGCCAACACTGAAGCTTTCTTT	CASSTDQGANTEAFF
NA	TRBJ1-2	TRBV3-1/TRBV3-2	NA	TGTGCCAGCAGCCAAGTGTCGGGAAGCAACTATGGCTACACCTTC	CASSQVSGSNYGYTF
NA	TRBJ2-4	TRBV23-1	TRBD2	TGCGCCAGCAGTCAAGGGGGGGAGTTAGCCAAAAACATTCAGTACTTC	CASSQGGELAKNIQYF
NA	TRBJ2-2	TRBV9	NA	TGTGCCAGCAGCGAAACAGGGTCCACCGGGGAGCTGTTTTTT	CASSETGSTGELFF
NA	TRBJ1-5	TRBV6-5	NA	TGTGCCAGCCTACAGGGCGGGGGTCAGCCCCAGCATTTT	CASLQGGGQPQHF
NA	TRBJ2-5	TRBV7-3	TRBD2	TGTGCCAGCAGCCCCCTGGGTGGCGGGGGGGCTGAGACCCAGTACTTC	CASSPLGGGGAETQYF
NA	TRBJ1-4	TRBV7-9	TRBD1	TGTGCCAGCAGCTTGACAGGGCGAATTGAAAAACTGTTTTTT	CASSLTGRIEKLFF
NA	TRBJ2-5	TRBV11-2	NA	TGTGCCAGCAGCGACCCACGGGTATCAAGGGAGACCCAGTACTTC	CASSDPRVSRETQYF
once	TRBJ1-3	TRBV4-1	NA	TGCGCCAGCAGCCCCGGAGGAAGTGGACTGTTATTCTCTGGAAACACCATATATTTT	CASSPGGSGLLFSGNTIYF
NA	TRBJ1-2	TRBV19	NA	TGTGCCAGTACCAACGGCTATGGCTACACCTTC	CASTNGYGYTF
NA	TRBJ1-2	TRBV28	TRBD1	TGTGCCAGCAGACCCGACAGGGTGTATGGCTACACCTTC	CASRPDRVYGYTF
NA	TRBJ2-5	TRBV12-3/TRBV12-4	NA	TGTGCCAGCAGTTTGATCAGGGAGACCCAGTACTTC	CASSLIRETQYF
NA	TRBJ1-2	TRBV5-1	NA	TGCGCCAGCACGGTTGCGGGGGCCCCCTCCAACTATGGCTACACCTTC	CASTVAGAPSNYGYTF
NA	TRBJ1-5	TRBV18	TRBD1	TGTGCCAGCTCACCTGCCCCCAGGACAGGGAGCAATCAGCCCCAGCATTTT	CASSPAPRTGSNQPQHF
NA	TRBJ1-1	TRBV7-2	TRBD1	TGTGCCAGCAGCACGACAGGGATTGGGAAAGCTTTCTTT	CASSTTGIGKAFF
NA	TRBJ2-1	TRBV9	NA	TGTGCCAGCAGCTCTCCCGTACGGGATCTTCCCTACAATGAGCAGTTCTTC	CASSSPVRDLPYNEQFF
once	TRBJ2-3	TRBV28	TRBD2	TGTGCCAGCAGTTTATTGACTAGCGGGGGGCGGGATACGCAGTATTTT	CASSLLTSGGRDTQYF
NA	TRBJ1-3	TRBV6-6	TRBD1	TGTGCCAGCAATACAGGGGGCTCTGGAAACACCATATATTTT	CASNTGGSGNTIYF
NA	TRBJ2-6	TRBV3-1/TRBV3-2	NA	TGTGCCAGCAGCCAATCGGGCCCACAGGGAGTGGTTGGGGCCAACGTCCTGACTTTC	CASSQSGPQGVVGANVLTF
NA	TRBJ1-1	TRBV2	TRBD1	TGTGCCAGCACAAGCGGACGGAGCAGGGGGAGGAACACTGAAGCTTTCTTT	CASTSGRSRGRNTEAFF
NA	TRBJ1-4	TRBV5-5	TRBD1	TGTGCCAGCAGCCGCGTCGGGACAGGGGATGGAGGGACTAATGAAAAACTGTTTTTT	CASSRVGTGDGGTNEKLFF
NA	TRBJ1-3	TRBV19	NA	TGTGCCAGTGGGACTGCTAGCTCTGGAAACACCATATATTTT	CASGTASSGNTIYF
NA	TRBJ1-6	TRBV3-1/TRBV3-2	NA	TGTGCCAGCAGCCAAGATCTCCGAGGGGGTTCACCCCTCCACTTT	CASSQDLRGGSPLHF
NA	TRBJ1-2	TRBV5-6	NA	TGTGCCACACACCCAAGGCGGGGTGAGGACTATGGCTACACCTTC	CATHPRRGEDYGYTF
once	TRBJ1-2	TRBV6-1	NA	TGTGCCAGCAGTGAAAGGGAGGTTTATGGCTACACCTTC	CASSEREVYGYTF
NA	TRBJ1-2	TRBV18	NA	TGTGCCAGCTCACGGGCACCACCCTATGGCTACACCTTC	CASSRAPPYGYTF
NA	TRBJ1-2	TRBV9	TRBD1	TGTGCCAGCAGCCATGGACAGGGGTATGGCTACACCTTC	CASSHGQGYGYTF
NA	TRBJ1-1	TRBV18	NA	TGTGCCAGCTCACCACAAAGGGAGAGGACTGAAGCTTTCTTT	CASSPQRERTEAFF
NA	TRBJ1-2	TRBV29-1	NA	TGCAGCGTCAGAGGGAGCTATGGCTACACCTTC	CSVRGSYGYTF
NA	TRBJ1-2	TRBV7-3	NA	TGTGCCAGCAGCCCGGGTTCGGACTATGGCTACACCTTC	CASSPGSDYGYTF